These T cell receptor beta chains were read from a single sample in a study of graft-versus-host responses after intestinal transplantation. The data were produced by immunoSEQ multiplex PCR, yet TCRdb's version contains in-frame clones alone and is incomplete. The sample lists tens of thousands of clones, approximately 89% occurring once. For these receptors, no antigen is known. Sequencing was performed on unstimulated CD8+ T cells sorted from spleen or lymph node cells, taken before transplant. The receptors come from a human donor who was the organ donor for an intestinal transplant. Each CDR3 is given with its conserved first and last residue. The D gene is left open where the match is weak. Clone size is given for some rows only: seen once, a few or many times, or a class if the clone is expanded.

>TRBJ2-1|TRBV7-8|TRBD2|-
CASSSGTSNLDEQFF
TGTGCCAGCAGCTCGGGGACTAGCAATTTGGATGAGCAGTTCTTC
>TRBJ2-2|TRBV4-1|-|-
CASLQGNTGELFF
TGCGCCAGCCTACAGGGGAACACCGGGGAGCTGTTTTTT
>TRBJ2-6|TRBV19|-|-
CASSINSGANVLTF
TGTGCCAGTAGTATAAACTCTGGGGCCAACGTCCTGACTTTC
>TRBJ2-7|TRBV29-1|-|-
CSVEVEGLYEQYF
TGCAGCGTTGAGGTTGAGGGCCTCTACGAGCAGTACTTC
>TRBJ2-7|TRBV11-3|-|-
CASSSSMKASYEQYF
TGTGCCAGCAGCTCGTCCATGAAAGCGAGCTACGAGCAGTACTTC
>TRBJ2-7|TRBV11-3|TRBD1|-
CASTQTDRSTYEQYF
TGTGCCAGCACCCAGACGGACAGGTCGACCTACGAGCAGTACTTC
>TRBJ2-7|TRBV2|TRBD1|-
CASSEQDRAYEQYF
TGTGCCAGCAGTGAACAGGACAGGGCCTACGAGCAGTACTTC
>TRBJ2-3|TRBV4-1|TRBD2|-
CASSENPTGTSGTNTQYF
TGCGCCAGCAGCGAAAATCCTACCGGGACTAGCGGCACAAATACGCAGTATTTT
>TRBJ2-3|TRBV19|TRBD1|-
CASSIDYPGQGLDTQYF
TGTGCCAGTAGTATAGATTACCCGGGACAGGGACTTGATACGCAGTATTTT
>TRBJ2-2|TRBV4-2|TRBD1|-
CASSQGTATGELFF
TGTGCCAGCAGCCAGGGGACAGCCACCGGGGAGCTGTTTTTT
>TRBJ1-6|TRBV5-5|TRBD1|-
CASSFGWDRTGIDSPLHF
TGTGCCAGCAGCTTTGGATGGGACAGGACGGGGATCGATTCACCCCTCCACTTT
>TRBJ2-7|TRBV5-4|-|-
CASSSDLRYEQYF
TGTGCCAGCAGCTCGGACTTAAGATACGAGCAGTACTTC
>TRBJ1-4|TRBV4-2|-|few
CASSQTTLGFDEKLFF
TGTGCCAGCAGCCAAACCACCCTAGGCTTTGATGAAAAACTGTTTTTT
>TRBJ2-5|TRBV5-1|-|few
CASSLAWEKGGETQYF
TGCGCCAGCAGCTTGGCCTGGGAAAAAGGGGGGGAGACCCAGTACTTC
>TRBJ2-7|TRBV16|-|-
CASSQSGGSYEQYF
TGTGCCAGCAGCCAATCGGGGGGCTCCTACGAGCAGTACTTC
>TRBJ2-5|TRBV4-1|TRBD1|-
CASSARQGEETQYF
TGCGCCAGCAGCGCGCGACAGGGGGAGGAGACCCAGTACTTC
>TRBJ2-5|TRBV5-4|TRBD1|-
CASSLLNRGRKKETQYF
TGTGCCAGCAGCTTGTTGAACAGGGGGCGCAAGAAAGAGACCCAGTACTTC
>TRBJ2-1|TRBV18|-|-
CASSPGGGVYNEQFF
TGTGCCAGCTCACCTGGGGGGGGCGTATACAATGAGCAGTTCTTC
>TRBJ1-1|TRBV19|-|-
CASTSSGATEAFF
TGTGCCAGTACCTCCTCGGGGGCAACTGAAGCTTTCTTT
>TRBJ2-7|TRBV6-5|TRBD2|-
CASSYTGGSYEQYF
TGTGCCAGCAGTTACACGGGGGGCTCCTACGAGCAGTACTTC
>TRBJ2-5|TRBV11-2|TRBD2|-
CASSFSPGGQETQYF
TGTGCCAGCAGCTTTTCCCCGGGGGGGCAAGAGACCCAGTACTTC
>TRBJ1-3|TRBV2|-|-
CASSEARDSGNTIYF
TGTGCCAGCAGTGAAGCCCGAGACTCTGGAAACACCATATATTTT
>TRBJ1-3|TRBV7-9|TRBD1|-
CASSSDRVTGNTIYF
TGTGCCAGCAGCTCGGACAGGGTGACTGGAAACACCATATATTTT
>TRBJ2-7|TRBV5-6|-|-
CASSLDRGFSYEQYF
TGTGCCAGCAGCTTGGATCGCGGGTTTAGCTACGAGCAGTACTTC
>TRBJ2-5|TRBV5-1|TRBD2|-
CASRRGEGRSAPQETQYF
TGCGCCAGCAGACGGGGGGAGGGCCGTTCCGCACCACAAGAGACCCAGTACTTC
>TRBJ2-7|TRBV4-1|TRBD1|-
CASSPRTGFYEQYF
TGCGCCAGCAGCCCCCGGACAGGGTTCTACGAGCAGTACTTC
>TRBJ2-7|TRBV27|-|-
CASSLSTGTYEQYF
TGTGCCAGCAGTTTATCTACGGGAACCTACGAGCAGTACTTC
>TRBJ2-5|TRBV27|-|-
CASSSGGEETQYF
TGTGCCAGCAGTTCAGGCGGGGAGGAGACCCAGTACTTC
>TRBJ1-1|TRBV6-5|-|-
CASSYGQLNTEAFF
TGTGCCAGCAGTTACGGACAGCTGAACACTGAAGCTTTCTTT
>TRBJ1-3|TRBV30|-|once
CAWSVGTTGNTIYF
TGTGCCTGGAGTGTAGGGACTACCGGAAACACCATATATTTT
>TRBJ2-3|TRBV10-2|-|once
CASSESETPITDTQYF
TGCGCCAGCAGTGAGTCGGAGACCCCGATCACAGATACGCAGTATTTT
>TRBJ2-3|TRBV6-1|-|-
CASSSLEGSTDTQYF
TGTGCCAGCAGCTCTTTGGAGGGGAGCACAGATACGCAGTATTTT
>TRBJ2-7|TRBV10-3|TRBD2|-
CAISEPGLGTYEQYF
TGTGCCATCAGTGAGCCGGGACTAGGGACCTACGAGCAGTACTTC
>TRBJ1-5|TRBV6-5|-|-
CASSYSSGGNQPQHF
TGTGCCAGCAGTTACTCGTCAGGGGGCAATCAGCCCCAGCATTTT
>TRBJ2-1|TRBV28|TRBD2|-
CASSTDHYGLAGVRGGYNEQFF
TGTGCCAGCAGTACCGACCATTATGGACTAGCGGGAGTTAGAGGGGGATACAATGAGCAGTTCTTC
>TRBJ1-3|TRBV5-1|-|-
CASREGSGNTIYF
TGCGCCAGCAGAGAGGGCTCTGGAAACACCATATATTTT
>TRBJ2-1|TRBV7-3|-|-
CASSSYLSSYNEQFF
TGTGCCAGCAGCTCTTACTTGAGCTCCTACAATGAGCAGTTCTTC
>TRBJ2-7|TRBV11-2|TRBD2|-
CASSLGTSGSYEQYF
TGTGCCAGCAGCTTAGGGACTAGCGGCTCCTACGAGCAGTACTTC
>TRBJ2-1|TRBV19|-|-
CASSSLVNNEQFF
TGTGCCAGTAGTAGTTTGGTAAACAATGAGCAGTTCTTC
>TRBJ2-3|TRBV2|TRBD2|-
CASRTSEDTQYF
TGTGCCAGCAGGACTAGCGAGGATACGCAGTATTTT
>TRBJ2-2|TRBV7-6|-|-
CASSHRTANTGELFF
TGTGCCAGCAGCCACCGGACAGCTAACACCGGGGAGCTGTTTTTT
>TRBJ2-7|TRBV4-1|-|-
CASSQGSEQYF
TGCGCCAGCAGCCAAGGAAGCGAGCAGTACTTC
>TRBJ2-1|TRBV5-1|TRBD2|-
CASSLVLAGGEQFF
TGCGCCAGCAGCTTGGTGTTAGCGGGGGGTGAGCAGTTCTTC
>TRBJ2-1|TRBV29-1|TRBD2|-
CSVLAGGLYDEQFF
TGCAGCGTTCTAGCGGGAGGCCTATATGATGAGCAGTTCTTC